This T cell receptor (beta chain) was sequenced during a study of blood T cell repertoires in COVID-19. Study information: The study drew acute and convalescent COVID-19 samples from the United States, Italy and Spain. Nucleic acid was either cDNA or gDNA, and it came from T cells, B-cell-depleted T cells, or PBMCs.

Original analysis: Estimates of nucleated cell counts were drawn from the amplification of reference gene primers. Some clones are missing from TCRdb's copy, which holds only in-frame ones; the method was immunoSEQ multiplex PCR. That table gives V, J and clone size, and the DNA gave D and trimming. Here the sample spans 260,000 or so clones, more than 80% being singletons. Seattle patients were enrolled during active infection and followed longitudinally. This CDR3 spans 13 amino acids. V lost 6 bases to trimming and J lost 7 bases; unmatched junction nucleotides: 6. The sample consisted of peripheral blood. This rearrangement joins TRBV12-3 or TRBV12-4 to TRBJ1-2; 9 positions match TRBD1. This clonotype originated in a woman of 80 years or more with COVID-19, enrolled during active disease. CDR3 protein: CASSRTGEGGYTF. The CDR3 coding sequence is TGTGCCAGCAGCCGGACAGGGGAGGGTGGCTACACCTTC.